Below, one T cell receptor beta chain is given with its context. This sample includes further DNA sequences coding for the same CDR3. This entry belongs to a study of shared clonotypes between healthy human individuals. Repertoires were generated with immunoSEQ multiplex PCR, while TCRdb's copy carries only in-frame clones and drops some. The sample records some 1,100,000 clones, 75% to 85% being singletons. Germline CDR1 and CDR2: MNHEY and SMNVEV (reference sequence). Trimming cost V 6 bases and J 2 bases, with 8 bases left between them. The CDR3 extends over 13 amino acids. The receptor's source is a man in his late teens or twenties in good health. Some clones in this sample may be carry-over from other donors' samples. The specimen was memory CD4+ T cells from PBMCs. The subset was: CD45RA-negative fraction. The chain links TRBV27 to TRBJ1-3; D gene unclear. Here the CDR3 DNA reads TGTGCCAGCAGCCCATCGGCTGGAAACACCATATATTTT. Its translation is CASSPSAGNTIYF.